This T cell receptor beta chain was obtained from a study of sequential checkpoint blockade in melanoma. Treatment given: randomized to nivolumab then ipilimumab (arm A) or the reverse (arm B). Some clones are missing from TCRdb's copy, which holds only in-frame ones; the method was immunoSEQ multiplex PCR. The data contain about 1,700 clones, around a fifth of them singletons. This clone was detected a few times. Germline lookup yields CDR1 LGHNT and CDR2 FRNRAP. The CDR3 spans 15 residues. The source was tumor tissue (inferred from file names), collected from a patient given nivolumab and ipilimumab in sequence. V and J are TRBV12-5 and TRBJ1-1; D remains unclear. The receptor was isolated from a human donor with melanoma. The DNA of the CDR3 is TGTGCCAGCCATCCCTGGGTCGGGTCGTACACTGAAGCTTTCTTT. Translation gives CASHPWVGSYTEAFF.